Sequencing of this T cell receptor beta chain was carried out in a study of T cell responses to AZD1222 COVID-19 vaccine. Of note for this clone: Its antigen remains unknown.

Study results and limitations: Spike-specific TCR breadth and depth grew following two AZD1222 doses. Regions 160-218 and 743-854 dominated among vaccine-associated CD4 TCRs spanning spike. Mostly white British, mostly female donors; authors suggested clonal diversity may be underestimated. No repertoire was sampled before or during the peak T cell response, only after it.

Germline V gives CDR1 LNHDA, CDR2 SQIVND (reference sequence). With 5 bases removed from V and 5 bases from J, the gap between germline ends came to 15 bases. This CDR3 contains 14 residues. The method was immunoSEQ multiplex PCR; TCRdb's version includes in-frame clones alone and lacks a portion of them. The repertoire consists of roughly 150,000 clones, with 90% occurring once and the leading ten covering approximately 1.6%. Sequencing used peripheral blood, obtained 28 days after the second AZD1222 dose. This chain joins TRBV19 and TRBJ1-1, with D tentatively TRBD1 (6 bases). This TCR was recovered from an adult who received the AZD1222 COVID-19 vaccine. The CDR3 sequence: CASSQQGLGTEAFF. The DNA of the CDR3 is TGTGCCAGTAGTCAACAGGGATTGGGGACTGAAGCTTTCTTT.